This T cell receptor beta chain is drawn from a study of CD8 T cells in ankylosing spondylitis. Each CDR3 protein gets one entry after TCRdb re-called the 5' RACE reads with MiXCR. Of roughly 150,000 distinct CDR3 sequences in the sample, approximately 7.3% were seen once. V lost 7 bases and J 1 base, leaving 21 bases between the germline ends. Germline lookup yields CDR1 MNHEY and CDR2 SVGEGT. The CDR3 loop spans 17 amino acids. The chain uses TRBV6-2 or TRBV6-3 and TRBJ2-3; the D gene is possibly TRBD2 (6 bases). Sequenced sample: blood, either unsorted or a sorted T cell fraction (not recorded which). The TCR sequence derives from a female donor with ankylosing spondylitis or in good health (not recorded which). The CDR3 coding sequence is TGTGCCAGCATTCTGGGGGGTCTCTCTTCCGGCACAGATACGCAGTATTTT. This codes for CASILGGLSSGTDTQYF.